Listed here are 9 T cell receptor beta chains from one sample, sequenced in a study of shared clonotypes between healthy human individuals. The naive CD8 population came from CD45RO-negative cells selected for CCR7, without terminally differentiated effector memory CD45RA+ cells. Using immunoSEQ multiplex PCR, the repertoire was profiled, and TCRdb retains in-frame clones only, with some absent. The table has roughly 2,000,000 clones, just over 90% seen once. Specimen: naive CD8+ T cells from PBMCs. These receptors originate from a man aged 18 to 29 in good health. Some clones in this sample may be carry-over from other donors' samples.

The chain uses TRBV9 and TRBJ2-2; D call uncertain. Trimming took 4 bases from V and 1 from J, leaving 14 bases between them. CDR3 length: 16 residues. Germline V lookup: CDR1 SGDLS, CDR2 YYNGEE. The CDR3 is CASSIPEDKNTGELFF. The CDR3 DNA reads TGTGCCAGCAGCATACCGGAAGACAAGAACACCGGGGAGCTGTTTTTT.

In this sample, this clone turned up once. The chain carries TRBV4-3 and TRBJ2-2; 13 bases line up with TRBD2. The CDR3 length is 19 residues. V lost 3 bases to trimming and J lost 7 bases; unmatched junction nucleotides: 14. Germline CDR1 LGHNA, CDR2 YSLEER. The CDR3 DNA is TGCGCCAGCAGCCACTTCCTGACTAGCGGGAGGCCTTTTGTCGGGGAGCTGTTTTTT. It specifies CASSHFLTSGRPFVGELFF.

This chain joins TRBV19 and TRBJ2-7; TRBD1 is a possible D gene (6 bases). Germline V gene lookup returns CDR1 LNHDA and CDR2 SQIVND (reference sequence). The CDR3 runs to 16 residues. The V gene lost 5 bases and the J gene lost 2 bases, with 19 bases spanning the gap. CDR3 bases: TGTGCCAGTAGTCCCATCGGACAGTCGGCCCCCTACGAGCAGTACTTC. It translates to CASSPIGQSAPYEQYF.

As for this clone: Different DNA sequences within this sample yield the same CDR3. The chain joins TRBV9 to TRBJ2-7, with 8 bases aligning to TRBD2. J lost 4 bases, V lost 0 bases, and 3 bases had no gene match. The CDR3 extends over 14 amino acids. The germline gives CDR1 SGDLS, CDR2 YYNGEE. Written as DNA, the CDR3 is TGTGCCAGCAGCGTAGCGGGGGGGCGGTACGAGCAGTACTTC. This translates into CASSVAGGRYEQYF.

Here the CDR3 reads CASSPQSSYNEQFF. The CDR3 bases are TGTGCCAGCTCACCACAAAGCTCCTACAATGAGCAGTTCTTC. The V and J genes are TRBV18 and TRBJ2-1; D is ambiguous. Trimming pared 1 base from V and 0 bases from J, leaving 4 bases between. The V gene's germline CDR1 is KGHSH and CDR2 LQKENI. The CDR3 is made up of 14 amino acids. Full variable domain (remainder filled in from reference TRBV18 and TRBJ2-1): NAGVMQNPRHLVRRRGQEARLRCSPMKGHSHVYWYRQLPEEGLKFMVYLQKENIIDESGMPKERFSAEFPKEGPSILRIQQVVRGDSAAYFCASSPQSSYNEQFFGPGTRLTVL.

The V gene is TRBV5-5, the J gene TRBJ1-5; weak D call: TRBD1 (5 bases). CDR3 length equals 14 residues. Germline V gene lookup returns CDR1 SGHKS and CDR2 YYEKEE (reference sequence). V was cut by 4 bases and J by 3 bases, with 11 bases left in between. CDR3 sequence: CASSVMGLNQPQHF. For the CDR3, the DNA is TGTGCCAGCAGCGTGATGGGACTCAATCAGCCCCAGCATTTT.

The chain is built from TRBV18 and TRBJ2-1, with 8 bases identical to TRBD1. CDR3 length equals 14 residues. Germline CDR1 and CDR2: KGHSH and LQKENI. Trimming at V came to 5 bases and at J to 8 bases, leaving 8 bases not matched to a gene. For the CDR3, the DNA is TGTGCCAGCTCAGGGACAGGCCCTAGGGATGAGCAGTTCTTC. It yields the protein CASSGTGPRDEQFF.

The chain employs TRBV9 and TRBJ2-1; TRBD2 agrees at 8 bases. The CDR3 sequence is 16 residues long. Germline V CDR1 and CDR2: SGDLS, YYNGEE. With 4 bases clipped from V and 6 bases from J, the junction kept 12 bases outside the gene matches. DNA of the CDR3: TGTGCCAGCAGCTCCCATCTAGCGGGCCGGATCAATGAGCAGTTCTTC. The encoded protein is CASSSHLAGRINEQFF.

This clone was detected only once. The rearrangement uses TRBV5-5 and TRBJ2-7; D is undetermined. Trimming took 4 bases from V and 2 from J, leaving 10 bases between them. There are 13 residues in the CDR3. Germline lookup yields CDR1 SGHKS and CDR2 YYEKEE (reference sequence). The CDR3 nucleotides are TGTGCCAGCAGCGGGATAGGGACCTACGAGCAGTACTTC. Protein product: CASSGIGTYEQYF.